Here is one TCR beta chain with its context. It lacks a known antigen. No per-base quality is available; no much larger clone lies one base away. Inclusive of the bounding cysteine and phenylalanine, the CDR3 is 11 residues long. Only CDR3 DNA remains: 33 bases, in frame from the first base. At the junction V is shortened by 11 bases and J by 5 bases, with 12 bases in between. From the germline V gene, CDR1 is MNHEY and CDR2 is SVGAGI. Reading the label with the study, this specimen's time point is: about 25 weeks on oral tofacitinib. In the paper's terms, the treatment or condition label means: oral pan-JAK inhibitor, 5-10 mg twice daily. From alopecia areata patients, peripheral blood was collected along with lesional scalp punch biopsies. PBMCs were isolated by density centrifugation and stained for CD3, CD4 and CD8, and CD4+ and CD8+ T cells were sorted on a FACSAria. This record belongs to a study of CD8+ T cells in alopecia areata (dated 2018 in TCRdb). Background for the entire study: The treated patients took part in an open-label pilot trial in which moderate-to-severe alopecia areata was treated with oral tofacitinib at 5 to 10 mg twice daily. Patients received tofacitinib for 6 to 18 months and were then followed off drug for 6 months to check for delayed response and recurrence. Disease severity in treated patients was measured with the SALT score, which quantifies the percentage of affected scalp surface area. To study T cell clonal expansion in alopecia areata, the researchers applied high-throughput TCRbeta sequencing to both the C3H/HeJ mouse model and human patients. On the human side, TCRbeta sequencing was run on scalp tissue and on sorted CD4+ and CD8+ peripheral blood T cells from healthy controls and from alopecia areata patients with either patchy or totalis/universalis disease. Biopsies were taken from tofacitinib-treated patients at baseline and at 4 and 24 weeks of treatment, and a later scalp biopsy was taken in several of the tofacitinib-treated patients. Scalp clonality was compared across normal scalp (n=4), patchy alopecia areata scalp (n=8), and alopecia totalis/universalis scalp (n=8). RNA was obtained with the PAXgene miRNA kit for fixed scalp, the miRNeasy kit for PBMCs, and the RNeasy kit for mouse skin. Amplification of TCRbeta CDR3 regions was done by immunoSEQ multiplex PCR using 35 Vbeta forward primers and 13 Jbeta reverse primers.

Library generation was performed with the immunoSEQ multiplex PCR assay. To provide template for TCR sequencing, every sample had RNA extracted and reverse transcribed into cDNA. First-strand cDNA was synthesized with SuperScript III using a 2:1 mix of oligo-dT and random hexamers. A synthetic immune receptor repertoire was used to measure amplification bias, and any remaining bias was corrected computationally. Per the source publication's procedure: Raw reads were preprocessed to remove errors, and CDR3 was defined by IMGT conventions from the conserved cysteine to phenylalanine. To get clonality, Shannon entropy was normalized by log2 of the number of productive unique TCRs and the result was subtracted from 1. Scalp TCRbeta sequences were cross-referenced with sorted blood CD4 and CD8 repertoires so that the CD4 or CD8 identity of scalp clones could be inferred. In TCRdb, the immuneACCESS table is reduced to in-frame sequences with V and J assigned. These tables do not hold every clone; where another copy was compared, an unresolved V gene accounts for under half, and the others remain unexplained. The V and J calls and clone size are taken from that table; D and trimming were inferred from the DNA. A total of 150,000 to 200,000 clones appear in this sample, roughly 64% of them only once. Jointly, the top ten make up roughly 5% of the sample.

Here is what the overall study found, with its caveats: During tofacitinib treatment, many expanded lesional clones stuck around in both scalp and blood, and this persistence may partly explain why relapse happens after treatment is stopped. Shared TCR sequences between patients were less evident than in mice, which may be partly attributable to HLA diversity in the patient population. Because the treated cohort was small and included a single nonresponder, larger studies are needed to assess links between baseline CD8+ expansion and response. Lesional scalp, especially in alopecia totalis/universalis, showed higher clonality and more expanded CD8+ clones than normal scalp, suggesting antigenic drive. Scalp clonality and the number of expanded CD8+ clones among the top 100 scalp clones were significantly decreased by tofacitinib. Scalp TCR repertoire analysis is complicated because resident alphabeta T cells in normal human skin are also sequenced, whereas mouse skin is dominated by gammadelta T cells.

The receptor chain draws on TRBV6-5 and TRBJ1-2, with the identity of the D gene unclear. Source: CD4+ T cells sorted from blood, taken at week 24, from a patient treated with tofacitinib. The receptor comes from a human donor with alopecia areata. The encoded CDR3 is CACGSLYGYTF. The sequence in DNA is TGTGCCTGTGGGTCCTTATATGGCTACACCTTC.